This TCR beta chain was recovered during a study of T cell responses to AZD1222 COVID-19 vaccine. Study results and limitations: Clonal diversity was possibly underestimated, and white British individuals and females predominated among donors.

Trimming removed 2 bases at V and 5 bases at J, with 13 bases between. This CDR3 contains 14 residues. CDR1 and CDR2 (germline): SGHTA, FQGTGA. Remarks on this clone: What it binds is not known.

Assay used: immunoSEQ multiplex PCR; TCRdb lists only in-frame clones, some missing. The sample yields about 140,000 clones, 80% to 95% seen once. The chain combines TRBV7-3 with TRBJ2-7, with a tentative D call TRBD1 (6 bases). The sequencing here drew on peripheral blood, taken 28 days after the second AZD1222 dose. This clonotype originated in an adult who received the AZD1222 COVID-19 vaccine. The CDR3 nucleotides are TGTGCCAGCAGCTTATGGGCAGGGGAGCACGAGCAGTACTTC. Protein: CASSLWAGEHEQYF.